These 8 T cell receptor beta chains originate from one sample sequenced in a study of blood T cell repertoires in COVID-19. Assay used: immunoSEQ multiplex PCR; TCRdb lists only in-frame clones, some missing. The table has about 200,000 clones, around 90% seen once. The sequencing sample was made of peripheral blood. Every receptor here comes from a man aged 35-49 years with active or convalescent COVID-19.

In its sample, this clone was seen once. This chain joins TRBV19 and TRBJ2-7; possible D gene TRBD2, 5 bases. V was trimmed by 1 base and J by 6 bases, leaving 16 bases between them. This CDR3 is 15 amino acids long. CDR1 and CDR2 (germline): LNHDA, SQIVND (reference sequence). Here the CDR3 DNA reads TGTGCCAGTAGTATAGCAGGAGGATACGCTTCCGAGCAGTACTTC. Translation gives CASSIAGGYASEQYF.

The chain has TRBV2 and TRBJ2-3; possible D gene TRBD1, 6 bases. The length of the CDR3 is 13 residues. V lost 6 bases, J lost 2 bases, and 9 bases lay in between. CDR1 is SNHLY and CDR2 is FYNNEI in the germline V gene. The CDR3 reads CASRQGSTDTQYF. The CDR3 nucleotides are TGTGCCAGCAGACAGGGTTCCACAGATACGCAGTATTTT. Filled out from reference TRBV2 and TRBJ2-3, the complete variable domain reads EPEVTQTPSHQVTQMGQEVILRCVPISNHLYFYWYRQILGQKVEFLVSFYNNEISEKSEIFDDQFSVERPDGSNFTLKIRSTKLEDSAMYFCASRQGSTDTQYFGPGTRLTVL.

CDR3 amino acids: CAIRTGDRSETQYF. The CDR3 nucleotides are TGTGCCATCAGGACGGGGGACAGAAGCGAGACCCAGTACTTC. The genes are TRBV10-3 and TRBJ2-5, with D possibly matching TRBD1 (7 bases). The CDR3 has 14 residues. Germline V gene data show CDR1 as ENHRY and CDR2 as SYGVKD. V shed 6 bases and J shed 5 bases, with 16 bases lying between them.

This clone came up a few times. The genes are TRBV10-3 and TRBJ1-5; D not resolved. V dropped 2 bases and J dropped 2 bases, with 10 bases sitting between them. The CDR3 has 15 amino acids. Germline values: CDR1 ENHRY, CDR2 SYGVKD. The CDR3 here is CAISESGSGNQPQHF. The CDR3, as DNA: TGTGCCATCAGTGAGAGCGGGTCGGGCAATCAGCCCCAGCATTTT.

The rearrangement uses TRBV7-2 and TRBJ2-3, with 8 bases matching TRBD2. The CDR3 contains 15 residues. CDR1 and CDR2 from the germline V gene are SGHTA and FQGNSA. V lost 5 bases to trimming and J lost 4 bases; unmatched junction nucleotides: 8. CDR3 region: CASSISGMGADTQYF. CDR3 DNA: TGTGCCAGCAGCATTAGCGGGATGGGGGCAGATACGCAGTATTTT. The full variable domain, its missing parts supplied by reference TRBV7-2 and TRBJ2-3, is GAGVSQSPSNKVTEKGKDVELRCDPISGHTALYWYRQSLGQGLEFLIYFQGNSAPDKSGLPSDRFSAERTGGSVSTLTIQRTQQEDSAVYLCASSISGMGADTQYFGPGTRLTVL.

This clone was recorded a few times. The V call is TRBV5-5, the J call TRBJ2-1, with 12 bases fitting TRBD2. The V and J ends lost 4 bases and 3 bases, in that order; junction bases with no gene match: 5. CDR1 is SGHKS and CDR2 is YYEKEE in the germline V gene (reference sequence). The CDR3 covers 16 residues. CDR3 sequence reads: CASSPLGLAGYNEQFF. The CDR3 region has the DNA TGTGCCAGCAGCCCATTGGGACTAGCGGGCTACAATGAGCAGTTCTTC.

This chain joins TRBV6-5 and TRBJ2-7; 9 bases line up with TRBD1. J was trimmed by 4 bases and V by 5 bases; bases with no gene match: 9. Germline CDR1 reads MNHEY; CDR2 reads SVGAGI. The CDR3 runs to 15 residues. The CDR3 is CASSQNRGLVYEQYF. The CDR3 DNA sequence: TGTGCCAGCAGTCAAAACAGGGGGCTCGTATACGAGCAGTACTTC.

The chain links TRBV7-2 to TRBJ2-1, with TRBD2 identical over 8 bases. The CDR3 extends over 15 amino acids. Germline loops: CDR1 SGHTA, CDR2 FQGNSA. The V gene end was trimmed by 5 bases and the J gene end by 2 bases; junction bases not matched to a gene: 5. This CDR3 reads CASSITSGPYNEQFF. As DNA, the CDR3 is TGTGCCAGCAGCATAACTAGCGGCCCCTACAATGAGCAGTTCTTC. Combining the CDR3 with reference TRBV7-2 and TRBJ2-1 gives the whole variable domain GAGVSQSPSNKVTEKGKDVELRCDPISGHTALYWYRQSLGQGLEFLIYFQGNSAPDKSGLPSDRFSAERTGGSVSTLTIQRTQQEDSAVYLCASSITSGPYNEQFFGPGTRLTVL.